This T cell receptor (beta chain) was profiled in a study of a mutant IDH1 vaccine in newly diagnosed glioma. Study as a whole: First vaccine doses came 4-6 weeks after radiotherapy alone, or with temozolomide cycles. The treated population exhibited a male proportion of roughly 62%, a female proportion of approximately 38%, and a mean age of about 40 years.

Regarding time point: week 5, during vaccination. Vaccination used 300 ug of mutant IDH1 20-mer peptide per dose, with topical imiquimod. The CDR3 spans 12 residues. CDR1 is MNHEY, CDR2 SVGAGI, per germline. Trimming stripped 0 bases from V and 6 bases from J, with 3 bases between. The protocol was immunoSEQ multiplex PCR, while the TCRdb copy is restricted to in-frame clones and leaves out a portion. Among under 70,000 clones listed, approximately 79% were seen once. In the case of this clone: Its antigen is undetermined.

The V call is TRBV6-5, the J call TRBJ2-1; no reliable D call. The source is a woman aged 45-65 years with glioma. The sample consisted of PBMCs, taken from a glioma patient whose treatment included an IDH1 peptide vaccine. The CDR3 DNA is TGTGCCAGCAGTTACTCCACCAATGAGCAGTTCTTC. Protein product: CASSYSTNEQFF.